This is a list of T cell receptor beta chains from one sample in a study of blood T cell repertoires in COVID-19. The data were produced by immunoSEQ multiplex PCR, yet TCRdb's version contains in-frame clones alone and is incomplete. In the table there are about 440,000 clones, approximately 88% of which are singletons. Sequencing was done on a sample of peripheral blood. The source of these receptors is a woman aged 45-65 years with COVID-19, enrolled during active disease. CDR3s include the opening cysteine and the closing phenylalanine or tryptophan. A D gene is named only where the DNA matches it firmly. The listing skips clone size in some rows; elsewhere it reads once, few, many or a size class.

j_call v_call clone_size d_call cdr3_aa cdr3_nt
TRBJ1-1 TRBV19 . . CASRPPGRGNTEAFF TGTGCCAGTAGACCTCCTGGCCGGGGGAACACTGAAGCTTTCTTT
TRBJ2-2 TRBV5-1 few . CASSLAVRRQTGELFF TGCGCCAGCAGCTTAGCGGTGCGGAGGCAGACCGGGGAGCTGTTTTTT
TRBJ2-7 TRBV18 . TRBD1 CASSQGAGEQYF TGTGCCAGCTCTCAGGGGGCTGGGGAGCAGTACTTC
TRBJ2-7 TRBV29-1 . . CSVETREGTYEQYF TGCAGCGTTGAGACGAGAGAGGGAACCTACGAGCAGTACTTC
TRBJ1-5 TRBV5-1 . TRBD1 CASSLTGVRNQPQHF TGCGCCAGCAGCTTGACAGGGGTACGGAATCAGCCCCAGCATTTT
TRBJ1-4 TRBV11-2 . . CASSLLSPPEELFF TGTGCCAGCAGCTTGTTAAGTCCCCCGGAGGAACTGTTTTTT
TRBJ2-7 TRBV10-3 . . CAISAGSYEQYF TGTGCCATCAGTGCTGGCAGCTACGAGCAGTACTTC
TRBJ2-1 TRBV24-1 . TRBD1 CATSGQGRGYEQFF TGTGCCACCAGTGGACAGGGTAGGGGATATGAGCAGTTCTTC
TRBJ1-1 TRBV20-1 . . CSAPGRGQAFF TGCAGTGCTCCCGGGAGGGGCCAAGCTTTCTTT
TRBJ2-6 TRBV5-4 . TRBD1 CASSLKGTGALSGANVLTF TGTGCCAGCAGCTTGAAGGGGACAGGGGCCCTCTCTGGGGCCAACGTCCTGACTTTC
TRBJ1-1 TRBV25-1 . . CASSPGGPNTEAFF TGTGCCAGCAGCCCGGGGGGACCGAACACTGAAGCTTTCTTT
TRBJ2-5 TRBV5-1 . . CASGQLAEETQYF TGCGCCAGCGGGCAACTAGCAGAGGAGACCCAGTACTTC
TRBJ1-1 TRBV5-1 . TRBD1 CASSSSRGTGASGTEAFF TGCGCCAGCAGCTCCTCCCGGGGGACAGGGGCCTCGGGGACTGAAGCTTTCTTT
TRBJ1-4 TRBV27 . . CASSPRSTNEKLFF TGTGCCAGCAGTCCGCGTTCTACTAATGAAAAACTGTTTTTT
TRBJ1-4 TRBV4-1 . . CASSQDGAGENEKLFF TGCGCCAGCAGCCAAGATGGGGCAGGAGAGAATGAAAAACTGTTTTTT
TRBJ1-4 TRBV4-1 . . CASSHLPEVANEKLFF TGCGCCAGCAGCCATCTACCAGAGGTGGCTAATGAAAAACTGTTTTTT
TRBJ1-3 TRBV6-1 . . CASSEVGGRNTIYF TGTGCCAGCAGTGAAGTGGGAGGGAGAAACACCATATATTTT
TRBJ1-5 TRBV5-6 . . CASSSGFYSNQPQHF TGTGCCAGCAGCTCGGGATTTTACAGCAATCAGCCCCAGCATTTT